The 19 T cell receptor beta chains reported below all come from one sample, sequenced in a study of cytomegalovirus exposure and HLA in healthy donors. PCR was performed using 60 Vbeta and 13 Jbeta primers. Libraries were prepared by immunoSEQ multiplex PCR; TCRdb keeps only in-frame clonotypes and omits some of them. The data hold about 190,000 clones, with over 70% observed a single time. Sequenced input: PBMCs. Receptors originate from a man aged 45-65 years in good health and CMV-seronegative.

The chain recombines TRBV30 with TRBJ2-5, with D unclear. The CDR3 runs 13 residues. From germline, CDR1 is GTSNPN and CDR2 SVGIG (reference sequence). Trimming cost V 2 bases and J 5 bases, with 12 bases left between them. The CDR3 bases are TGTGCCTGGAGTAGCACCAACGGGGAGACCCAGTACTTC. Encoded protein: CAWSSTNGETQYF.

This chain connects TRBV11-3 to TRBJ2-1; D might be TRBD1 (5 bases). The CDR3 is 14 residues long. Germline loops: CDR1 SGHNT, CDR2 YENEEA. The V end was cut by 1 base, the J end by 4 bases, with 8 bases between. The CDR3 region is CASSLGQTYNEQFF. The CDR3 DNA is TGTGCCAGCAGCTTAGGACAGACTTACAATGAGCAGTTCTTC. Full variable domain (rest looked up from reference TRBV11-3 and TRBJ2-1): EAGVVQSPRYKIIEKKQPVAFWCNPISGHNTLYWYLQNLGQGPELLIRYENEEAVDDSQLPKDRFSAERLKGVDSTLKIQPAELGDSAVYLCASSLGQTYNEQFFGPGTRLTVL.

The rearrangement links TRBV30 to TRBJ1-2; 7 bases are a match to TRBD1. After removal of 2 bases from V and 2 bases from J, the junction contained 2 bases not matched to a gene. This CDR3 region has 13 residues. CDR1 and CDR2 from the germline V gene are GTSNPN and SVGIG (reference sequence). The CDR3 reads CAWSLRGNYGYTF. The DNA for the CDR3 is TGTGCCTGGAGTCTCAGGGGGAACTATGGCTACACCTTC.

The rearrangement joins TRBV27 to TRBJ2-2; 11 nucleotides line up with TRBD1. Trimming at V came to 7 bases and at J to 8 bases, leaving 9 bases not matched to a gene. The CDR3 length is 15 residues. Germline assignment: CDR1 MNHEY and CDR2 SMNVEV (reference sequence). CDR3 residues: CASNSRDRGTGELFF. CDR3 coding DNA: TGTGCCAGCAACTCCAGGGACAGGGGGACGGGGGAGCTGTTTTTT.

J is TRBJ1-5 and V is TRBV7-2; D is possibly TRBD1 (5 bases). This CDR3 region has 14 residues. The V end was cut by 4 bases, the J end by 5 bases, with 12 bases between. Germline-derived CDR1 and CDR2 are SGHTA and FQGNSA. CDR3 in DNA: TGTGCCAGCAGCTCGGGACTGACCGATCAGCCCCAGCATTTT. Translating gives CASSSGLTDQPQHF.

This clone showed up just a few times. The gene calls are TRBV9 and TRBJ2-7, with D perhaps matching TRBD2 (7 bases). Germline V CDR1 and CDR2: SGDLS, YYNGEE. This CDR3 contains 13 residues. With 4 bases removed from V and 7 bases from J, the gap between germline ends came to 15 bases. The CDR3 reads CASSTRGAGEQYF. The DNA for the CDR3 is TGTGCCAGCAGCACTCGGGGGGCGGGGGAGCAGTACTTC.

On this clone: The same CDR3 is also encoded by other DNA sequences in this sample. This chain connects TRBV10-3 to TRBJ2-7; 14 nucleotides agree with TRBD2. With V trimmed by 8 bases and J by 10 bases, 10 bases remained unmatched. Germline CDR1 is ENHRY and CDR2 is SYGVKD. The CDR3 totals 14 residues. The DNA for the CDR3 is TGTGCCATCCGTAGGACTAGCGGGGGGTTCGAACAGTACTTC. It translates to CAIRRTSGGFEQYF.

J is TRBJ2-1 and V is TRBV27, with unresolved D. V dropped 3 bases and J dropped 2 bases, with 11 bases sitting between them. CDR3 length: 15 residues. Germline V gene lookup returns CDR1 MNHEY and CDR2 SMNVEV (reference sequence). CDR3 sequence: CASSFGPSPYNEQFF. For the CDR3, the DNA is TGTGCCAGCAGTTTTGGCCCGTCCCCCTACAATGAGCAGTTCTTC.

The J gene is TRBJ2-7, the V gene TRBV10-3; 10 bases line up with TRBD2. The CDR3 covers 13 residues. Trimming at V came to 3 bases and at J to 7 bases, leaving 3 bases not matched to a gene. Germline V lookup: CDR1 ENHRY, CDR2 SYGVKD. DNA for the CDR3: TGTGCCATCAGTGAACTAGCGGGGAGGGAGCAGTACTTC. Translated: CAISELAGREQYF.

The chain has TRBV5-4 and TRBJ1-2; D possibly corresponds to TRBD1 (6 bases). The CDR3 loop spans 15 amino acids. Trimming took 0 bases from V and 8 from J, leaving 17 bases between them. The germline CDR1 and CDR2 sequences are SGHNT and YYREEE (reference sequence). The CDR3: CASSLDLQGFRGYTF. CDR3 DNA: TGTGCCAGCAGCTTGGACTTACAGGGTTTCCGCGGCTACACCTTC.

CDR3 sequence: CASSEWQAGYGYTF. CDR3 coding DNA: TGTGCCAGCAGTGAATGGCAGGCTGGCTATGGCTACACCTTC. The J gene is TRBJ1-2, the V gene TRBV2; no clear D. The germline V gene has CDR1 SNHLY and CDR2 FYNNEI. The CDR3 length is 14 residues. V lost 2 bases and J 4 bases, leaving 11 bases between the germline ends.

This clone was counted between two and nine times. V is TRBV18 and J is TRBJ1-2; tentatively, D is TRBD1 (6 bases). V was trimmed by 5 bases and J by 4 bases, leaving 11 bases between them. The CDR3 has 13 residues. CDR1 and CDR2 (germline): KGHSH, LQKENI. CDR3 loop: CASSSDSGYGYTF. The CDR3, as DNA: TGTGCCAGCTCATCGGACAGTGGCTATGGCTACACCTTC.

The rearrangement joins TRBV7-3 to TRBJ2-5; 8 bases agree with TRBD1. The germline gives CDR1 SGHTA, CDR2 FQGTGA. Trimming took 0 bases from V and 2 from J; bases not matched to a gene: 8. This CDR3 is 17 amino acids long. The CDR3 spells CASSLTAGGRVQETQYF. CDR3 bases: TGTGCCAGCAGCTTAACGGCAGGGGGCCGCGTTCAAGAGACCCAGTACTTC.

The rearrangement links TRBV6-1 to TRBJ1-2; possible D gene TRBD1, 5 bases. Trimming cost V 11 bases and J 4 bases, with 17 bases left between them. This CDR3 has 13 residues. CDR1 is MNHNS, CDR2 SASEGT, per germline. The CDR3 loop is CAVGTPPTYGYTF. DNA of the CDR3: TGTGCCGTCGGGACTCCACCTACCTATGGCTACACCTTC.

J is TRBJ2-1 and V is TRBV7-9; weak D call: TRBD2 (6 bases). Trimming took 5 bases from V and 7 from J, leaving 18 bases between them. The length of the CDR3 is 15 residues. Germline assignment: CDR1 SEHNR and CDR2 FQNEAQ (reference sequence). CDR3 coding DNA: TGTGCCAGCAGCACCGTCCGGGGGAGAAGGAATGAGCAGTTCTTC. Translation gives CASSTVRGRRNEQFF.

The V and J genes are TRBV4-1 and TRBJ2-1; possible D gene TRBD2, 6 bases. V was shortened by 1 base and J by 9 bases, with 19 bases between the two germline ends. There are 16 residues in the CDR3. Germline CDR1 MGHRA, CDR2 YSYEKL. CDR3 DNA sequence: TGCGCCAGCAGCCAAGGAGGAGGAGGGCTAGCCGGTGAGCAGTTCTTC. Protein product: CASSQGGGGLAGEQFF.

The rearrangement links TRBV2 to TRBJ2-3; TRBD2 agrees at 7 bases. V was pared by 3 bases and J by 1 base, with 7 bases of the junction left unmatched. Germline CDR1 reads SNHLY; CDR2 reads FYNNEI. The CDR3 spans 16 residues. The DNA of the CDR3 is TGTGCCAGCAGTGATGGGCTAGCGGCCCGCACAGATACGCAGTATTTT. Protein sequence: CASSDGLAARTDTQYF.

CDR3 DNA sequence: TGCGCCAGCAGCTTCCAGGGACAGGATTACGAGCAGTACTTC. This sequence encodes CASSFQGQDYEQYF. The chain is built from TRBV5-1 and TRBJ2-7, with 8 bases aligning to TRBD1. J was trimmed by 4 bases and V by 2 bases; bases with no gene match: 5. The CDR3 contains 14 residues. From germline, CDR1 is SGHRS and CDR2 YFSETQ.

This clone was observed a handful of times. The V call is TRBV19, the J call TRBJ2-7, with D tentatively TRBD1 (5 bases). Germline lookup yields CDR1 LNHDA and CDR2 SQIVND (reference sequence). The V gene lost 6 bases and the J gene lost 3 bases, with 12 bases spanning the gap. This CDR3 region has 13 residues. CDR3 residues: CASRRTWDYEQYF. In DNA, the CDR3 is TGTGCCAGTAGAAGGACATGGGACTACGAGCAGTACTTC.